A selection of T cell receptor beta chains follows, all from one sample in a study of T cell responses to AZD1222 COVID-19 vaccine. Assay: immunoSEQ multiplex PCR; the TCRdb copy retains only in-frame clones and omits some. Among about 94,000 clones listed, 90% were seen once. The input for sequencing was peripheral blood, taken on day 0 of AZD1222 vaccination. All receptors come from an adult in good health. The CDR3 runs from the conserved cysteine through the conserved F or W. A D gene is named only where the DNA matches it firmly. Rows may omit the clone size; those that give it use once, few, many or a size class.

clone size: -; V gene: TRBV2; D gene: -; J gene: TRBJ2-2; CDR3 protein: CASSVGQTGELFF
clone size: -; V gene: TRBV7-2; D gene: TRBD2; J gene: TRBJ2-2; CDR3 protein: CASKRGMNTGELFF
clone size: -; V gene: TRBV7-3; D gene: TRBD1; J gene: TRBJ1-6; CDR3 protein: CASSLDRGGSPLHF
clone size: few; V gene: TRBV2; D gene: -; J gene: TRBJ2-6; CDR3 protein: CASSERSGANVLTF
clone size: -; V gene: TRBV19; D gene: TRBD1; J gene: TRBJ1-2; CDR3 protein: CASSAPGQRYGYTF
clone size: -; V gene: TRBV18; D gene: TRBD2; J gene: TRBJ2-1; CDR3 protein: CASSSGTSTFLGSYNEQFF
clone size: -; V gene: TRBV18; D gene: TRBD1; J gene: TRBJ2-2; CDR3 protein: CASGNRGDTGELFF
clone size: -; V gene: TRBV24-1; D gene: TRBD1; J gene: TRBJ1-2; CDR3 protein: CATSDFRGYGYTF
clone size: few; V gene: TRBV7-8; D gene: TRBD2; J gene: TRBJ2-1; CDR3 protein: CASSWRNGGAGFDEQFF
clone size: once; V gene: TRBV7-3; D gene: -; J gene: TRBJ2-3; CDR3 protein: CASSLYEADTQYF
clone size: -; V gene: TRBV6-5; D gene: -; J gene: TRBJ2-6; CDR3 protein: CASSIQGANVLTF
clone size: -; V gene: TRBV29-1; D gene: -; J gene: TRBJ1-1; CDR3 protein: CSVLGNTEAFF
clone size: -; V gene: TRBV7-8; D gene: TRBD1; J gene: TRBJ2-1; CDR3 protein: CASSLGQGNEQFF
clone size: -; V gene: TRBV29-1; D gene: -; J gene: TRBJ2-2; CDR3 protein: CSVVRTSAGGELFF
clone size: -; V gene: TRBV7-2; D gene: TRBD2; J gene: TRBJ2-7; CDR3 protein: CASSRSGGLYEQYF
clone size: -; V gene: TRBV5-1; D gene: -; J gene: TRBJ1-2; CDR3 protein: CASSEPGYYGYTF
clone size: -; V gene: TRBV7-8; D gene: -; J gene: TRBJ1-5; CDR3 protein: CASSLFNQPQHF
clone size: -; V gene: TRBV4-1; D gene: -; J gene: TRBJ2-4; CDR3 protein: CASSQDPLPSAANIQYF
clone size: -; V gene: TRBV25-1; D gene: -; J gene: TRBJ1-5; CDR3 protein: CASKGGGQPQHF
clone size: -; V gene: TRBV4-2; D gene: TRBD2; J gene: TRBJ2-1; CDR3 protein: CASSQVAAGEYNEQFF
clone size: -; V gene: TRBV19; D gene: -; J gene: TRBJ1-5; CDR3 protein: CASSIGAYSNQPQHF
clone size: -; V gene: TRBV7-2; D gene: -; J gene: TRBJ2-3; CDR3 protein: CASSLARADTQYF
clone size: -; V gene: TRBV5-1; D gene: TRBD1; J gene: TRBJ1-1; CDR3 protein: CASRTRQGTEAFF
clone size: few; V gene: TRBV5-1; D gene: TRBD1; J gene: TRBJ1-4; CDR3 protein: CASSQGQGNEKLFF
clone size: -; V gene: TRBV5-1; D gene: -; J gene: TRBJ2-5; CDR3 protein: CASSLRLEQETQYF
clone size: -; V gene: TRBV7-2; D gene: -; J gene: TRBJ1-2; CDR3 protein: CASSFPVDSPRYTF
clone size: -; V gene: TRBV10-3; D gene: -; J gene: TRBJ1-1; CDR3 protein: CAISVEGWEAFF
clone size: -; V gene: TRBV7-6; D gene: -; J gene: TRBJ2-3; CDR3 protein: CASSLALSGTDTQYF
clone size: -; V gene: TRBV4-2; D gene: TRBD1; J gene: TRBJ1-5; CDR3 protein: CASSPTGTGNQPQHF